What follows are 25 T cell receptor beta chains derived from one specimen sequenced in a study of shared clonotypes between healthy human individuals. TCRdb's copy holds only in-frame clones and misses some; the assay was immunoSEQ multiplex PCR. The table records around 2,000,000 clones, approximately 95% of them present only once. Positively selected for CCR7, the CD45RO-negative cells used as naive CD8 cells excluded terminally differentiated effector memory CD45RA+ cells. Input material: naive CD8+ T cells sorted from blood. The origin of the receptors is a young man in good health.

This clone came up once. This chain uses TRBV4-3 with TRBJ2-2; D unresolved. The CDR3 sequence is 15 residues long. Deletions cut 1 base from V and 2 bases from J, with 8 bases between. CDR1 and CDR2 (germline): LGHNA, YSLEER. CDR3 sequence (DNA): TGCGCCAGCAGCCAAGTTTACAGTAACACCGGGGAGCTGTTTTTT. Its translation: CASSQVYSNTGELFF.

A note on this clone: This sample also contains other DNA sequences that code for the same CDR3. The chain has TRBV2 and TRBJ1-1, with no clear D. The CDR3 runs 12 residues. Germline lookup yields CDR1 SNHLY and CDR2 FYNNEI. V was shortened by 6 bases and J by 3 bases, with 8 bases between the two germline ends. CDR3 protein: CASSEEDTEAFF. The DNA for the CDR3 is TGTGCCAGCAGCGAGGAAGACACTGAAGCTTTCTTT. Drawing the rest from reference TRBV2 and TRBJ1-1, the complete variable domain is EPEVTQTPSHQVTQMGQEVILRCVPISNHLYFYWYRQILGQKVEFLVSFYNNEISEKSEIFDDQFSVERPDGSNFTLKIRSTKLEDSAMYFCASSEEDTEAFFGQGTRLTVV.

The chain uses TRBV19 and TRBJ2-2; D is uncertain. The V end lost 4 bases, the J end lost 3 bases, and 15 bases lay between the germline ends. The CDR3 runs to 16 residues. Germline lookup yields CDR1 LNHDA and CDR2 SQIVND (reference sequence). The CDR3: CASSTTRLSYTGELFF. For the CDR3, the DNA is TGTGCCAGTAGTACGACCCGATTAAGTTACACCGGGGAGCTGTTTTTT.

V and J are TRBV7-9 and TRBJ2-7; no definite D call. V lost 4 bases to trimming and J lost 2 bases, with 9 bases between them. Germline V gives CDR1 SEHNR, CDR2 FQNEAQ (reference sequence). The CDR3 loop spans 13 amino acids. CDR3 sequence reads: CASSYGPAYEQYF. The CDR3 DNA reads TGTGCCAGCAGCTATGGACCTGCCTACGAGCAGTACTTC.

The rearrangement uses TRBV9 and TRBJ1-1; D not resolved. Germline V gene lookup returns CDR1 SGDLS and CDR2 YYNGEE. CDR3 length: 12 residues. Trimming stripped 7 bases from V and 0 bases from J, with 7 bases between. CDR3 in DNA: TGTGCCAGCGGAGGGTTGAACACTGAAGCTTTCTTT. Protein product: CASGGLNTEAFF. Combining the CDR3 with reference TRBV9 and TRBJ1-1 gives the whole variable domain DSGVTQTPKHLITATGQRVTLRCSPRSGDLSVYWYQQSLDQGLQFLIQYYNGEERAKGNILERFSAQQFPDLHSELNLSSLELGDSALYFCASGGLNTEAFFGQGTRLTVV.

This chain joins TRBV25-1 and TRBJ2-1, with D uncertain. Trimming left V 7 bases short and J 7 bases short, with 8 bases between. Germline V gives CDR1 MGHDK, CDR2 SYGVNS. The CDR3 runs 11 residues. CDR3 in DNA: TGTGCCAGCAAGATTCATAATGAGCAGTTCTTC. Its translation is CASKIHNEQFF.

The CDR3: CASSLGAVGYTF. DNA for the CDR3: TGTGCCAGCAGCTTGGGGGCAGTCGGCTACACCTTC. The rearrangement joins TRBV5-6 to TRBJ1-2; D not certain. V gave up 0 bases and J gave up 8 bases, with 8 bases separating them. Looked up from germline, CDR1 is SGHDT and CDR2 is YYEEEE. The CDR3 length is 12 residues.

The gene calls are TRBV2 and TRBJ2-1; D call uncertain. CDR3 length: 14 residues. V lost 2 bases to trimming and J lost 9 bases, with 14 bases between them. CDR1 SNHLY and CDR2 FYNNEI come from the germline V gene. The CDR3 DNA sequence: TGTGCCAGCAGTGAAAGGCTTAGTTCTGCTGAGCAGTTCTTC. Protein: CASSERLSSAEQFF.

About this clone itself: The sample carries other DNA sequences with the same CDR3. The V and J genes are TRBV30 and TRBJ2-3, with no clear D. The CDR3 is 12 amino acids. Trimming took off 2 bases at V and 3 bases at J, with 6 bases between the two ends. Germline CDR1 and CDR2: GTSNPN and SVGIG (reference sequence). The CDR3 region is CAWSLGTDTQYF. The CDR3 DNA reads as TGTGCCTGGAGTCTAGGGACAGATACGCAGTATTTT.

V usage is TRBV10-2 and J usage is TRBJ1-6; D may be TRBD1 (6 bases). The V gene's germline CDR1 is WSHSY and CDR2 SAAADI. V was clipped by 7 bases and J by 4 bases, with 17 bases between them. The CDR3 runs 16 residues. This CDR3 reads CASTGGQGRYNSPLHF. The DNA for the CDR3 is TGCGCCAGCACCGGAGGGCAGGGGAGGTATAATTCACCCCTCCACTTT.

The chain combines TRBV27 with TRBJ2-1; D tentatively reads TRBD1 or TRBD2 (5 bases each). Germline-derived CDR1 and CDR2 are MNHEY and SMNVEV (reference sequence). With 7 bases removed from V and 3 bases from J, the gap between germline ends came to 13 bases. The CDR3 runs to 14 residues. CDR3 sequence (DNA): TGTGCCAGCAAAGAGGGGACCGTCTACAATGAGCAGTTCTTC. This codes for CASKEGTVYNEQFF.

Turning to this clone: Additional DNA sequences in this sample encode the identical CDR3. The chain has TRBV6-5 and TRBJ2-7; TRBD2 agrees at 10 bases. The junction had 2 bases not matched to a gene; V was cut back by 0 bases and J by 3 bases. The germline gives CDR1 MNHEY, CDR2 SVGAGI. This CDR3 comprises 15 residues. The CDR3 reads CASSYSGLADYEQYF. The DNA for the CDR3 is TGTGCCAGCAGTTACTCTGGACTAGCGGACTACGAGCAGTACTTC.

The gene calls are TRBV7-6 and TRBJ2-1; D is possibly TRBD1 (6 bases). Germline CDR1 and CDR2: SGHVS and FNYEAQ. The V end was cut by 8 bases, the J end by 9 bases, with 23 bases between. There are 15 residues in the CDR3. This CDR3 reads CASSGKGTYEVEQFF. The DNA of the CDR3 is TGTGCCAGCTCGGGGAAAGGGACATACGAGGTTGAGCAGTTCTTC.

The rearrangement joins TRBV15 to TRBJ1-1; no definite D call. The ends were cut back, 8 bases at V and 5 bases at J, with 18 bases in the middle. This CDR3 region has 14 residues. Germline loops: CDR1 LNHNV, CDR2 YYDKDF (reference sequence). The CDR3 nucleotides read TGTGCCACCCAGGCACTAATATCGGGGACTGAAGCTTTCTTT. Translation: CATQALISGTEAFF.

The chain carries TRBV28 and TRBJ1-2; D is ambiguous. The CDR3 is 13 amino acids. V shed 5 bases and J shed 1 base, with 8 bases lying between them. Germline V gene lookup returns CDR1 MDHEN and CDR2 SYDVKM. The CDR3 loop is CASSVTRNYGYTF. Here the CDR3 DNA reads TGTGCCAGCAGTGTGACCCGTAACTATGGCTACACCTTC.

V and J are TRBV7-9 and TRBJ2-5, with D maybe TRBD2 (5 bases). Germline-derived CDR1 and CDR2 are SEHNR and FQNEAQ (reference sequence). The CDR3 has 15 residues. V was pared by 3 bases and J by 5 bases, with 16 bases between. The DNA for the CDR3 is TGTGCCAGCAGCTTTTTTGGGAGCCCCCAGGAGACCCAGTACTTC. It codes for CASSFFGSPQETQYF.

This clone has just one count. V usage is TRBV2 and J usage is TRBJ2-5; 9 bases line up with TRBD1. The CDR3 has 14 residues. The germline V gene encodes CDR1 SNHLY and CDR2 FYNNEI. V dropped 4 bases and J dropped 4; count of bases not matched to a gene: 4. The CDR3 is CASSGTGVIETQYF. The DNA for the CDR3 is TGTGCCAGCAGTGGGACAGGGGTCATAGAGACCCAGTACTTC.

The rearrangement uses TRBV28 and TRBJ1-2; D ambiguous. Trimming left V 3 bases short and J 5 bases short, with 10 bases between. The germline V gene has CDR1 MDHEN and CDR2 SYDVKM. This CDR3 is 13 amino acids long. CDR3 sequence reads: CASSFRPEYGYTF. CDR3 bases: TGTGCCAGCAGTTTCCGTCCAGAGTATGGCTACACCTTC.

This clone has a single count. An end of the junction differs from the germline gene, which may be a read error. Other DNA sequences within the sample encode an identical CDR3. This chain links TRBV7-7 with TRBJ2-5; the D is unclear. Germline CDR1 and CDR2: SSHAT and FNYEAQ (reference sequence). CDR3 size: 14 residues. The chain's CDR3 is CASSLGPAQETQYF. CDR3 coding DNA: TGTGCTAGCAGCTTAGGGCCGGCCCAAGAGACCCAGTACTTC. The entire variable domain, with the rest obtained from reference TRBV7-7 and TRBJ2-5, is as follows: GAGVSQSPRYKVTKRGQDVTLRCDPISSHATLYWYQQALGQGPEFLTYFNYEAQPDKSGLPSDRFSAERPEGSISTLTIQRTEQRDSAMYRCASSLGPAQETQYFGPGTRLLVL.

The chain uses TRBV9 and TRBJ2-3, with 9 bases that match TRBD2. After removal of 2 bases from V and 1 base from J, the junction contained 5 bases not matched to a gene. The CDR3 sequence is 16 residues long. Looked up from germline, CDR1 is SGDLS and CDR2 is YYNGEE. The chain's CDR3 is CASSVAGGPRTDTQYF. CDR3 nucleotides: TGTGCCAGCAGCGTGGCGGGAGGGCCCCGCACAGATACGCAGTATTTT.

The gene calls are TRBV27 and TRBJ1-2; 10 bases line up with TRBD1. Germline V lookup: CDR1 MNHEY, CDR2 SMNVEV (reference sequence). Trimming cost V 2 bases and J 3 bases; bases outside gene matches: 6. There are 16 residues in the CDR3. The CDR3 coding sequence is TGTGCCAGCAGTTTAACTGGGACAGGGGACTACTATGGCTACACCTTC. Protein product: CASSLTGTGDYYGYTF.

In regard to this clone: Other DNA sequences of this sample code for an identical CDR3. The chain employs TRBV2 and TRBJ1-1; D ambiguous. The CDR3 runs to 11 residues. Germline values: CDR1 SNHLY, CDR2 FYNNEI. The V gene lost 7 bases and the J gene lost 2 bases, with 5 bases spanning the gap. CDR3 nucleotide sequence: TGTGCCAGCAAGGTAAACACTGAAGCTTTCTTT. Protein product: CASKVNTEAFF.

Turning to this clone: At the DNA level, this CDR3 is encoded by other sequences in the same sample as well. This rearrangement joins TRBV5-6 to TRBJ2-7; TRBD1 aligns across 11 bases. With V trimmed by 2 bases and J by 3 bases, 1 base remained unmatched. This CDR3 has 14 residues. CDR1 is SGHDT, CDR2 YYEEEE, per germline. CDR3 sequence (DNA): TGTGCCAGCAGCTTAGGGACAGGGGGCTACGAGCAGTACTTC. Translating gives CASSLGTGGYEQYF.

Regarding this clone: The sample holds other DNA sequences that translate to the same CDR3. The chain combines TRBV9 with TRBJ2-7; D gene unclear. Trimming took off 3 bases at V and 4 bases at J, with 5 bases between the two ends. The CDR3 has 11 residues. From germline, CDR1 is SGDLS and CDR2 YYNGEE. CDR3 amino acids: CASSDPYEQYF. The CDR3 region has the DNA TGTGCCAGCAGCGACCCTTACGAGCAGTACTTC. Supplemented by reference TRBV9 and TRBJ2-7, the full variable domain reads DSGVTQTPKHLITATGQRVTLRCSPRSGDLSVYWYQQSLDQGLQFLIQYYNGEERAKGNILERFSAQQFPDLHSELNLSSLELGDSALYFCASSDPYEQYFGPGTRLTVT.

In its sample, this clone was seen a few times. The CDR3 loop is CASSLIGTGGHGYTF. The CDR3 coding sequence is TGTGCCAGCAGCTTGATTGGGACAGGGGGCCATGGCTACACCTTC. The chain carries TRBV5-4 and TRBJ1-2, with TRBD1 identical over 12 bases. This CDR3 contains 15 residues. Germline assignment: CDR1 SGHNT and CDR2 YYREEE (reference sequence). Losses at the gene ends were 1 base for V and 6 bases for J; bases not matched to a gene: 4.